The clone carrying this TCR beta chain is a singleton in its sample. The antigen is undetermined. This sample is drawn from a study of Ad26.COV2.S vaccination and SARS-CoV-2 variants. Study findings and constraints: Vaccinees and placebo recipients showed similar non-spike TCR breadth. Measurements of TCR breadth and depth may have given underestimates of the total T cell responses. Higher spike-specific TCR breadth was found in vaccine recipients than in placebo recipients. There was reportedly substantial breadth in spike-specific CD8+ and CD4+ T cell responses after vaccination.

Germline V CDR1 and CDR2: SGHTA, FQGNSA. The V and J ends lost 5 bases and 6 bases respectively, with 19 bases between them. The CDR3 covers 16 residues. TCRdb keeps only in-frame clones here, not all; method: immunoSEQ multiplex PCR. The table lists about 180,000 clones, roughly 89% of them singletons. The receptor was isolated from a human donor who had recovered from COVID-19. The chain has TRBV7-2 and TRBJ2-2; D might be TRBD1 or TRBD2, each matching 5 bases. Sample: peripheral blood, taken after recovery from COVID-19. The CDR3 region has the DNA TGTGCCAGCAGCCCCGCCGGGACCCGTACCCCCGGGGAGCTGTTTTTT. This codes for CASSPAGTRTPGELFF.